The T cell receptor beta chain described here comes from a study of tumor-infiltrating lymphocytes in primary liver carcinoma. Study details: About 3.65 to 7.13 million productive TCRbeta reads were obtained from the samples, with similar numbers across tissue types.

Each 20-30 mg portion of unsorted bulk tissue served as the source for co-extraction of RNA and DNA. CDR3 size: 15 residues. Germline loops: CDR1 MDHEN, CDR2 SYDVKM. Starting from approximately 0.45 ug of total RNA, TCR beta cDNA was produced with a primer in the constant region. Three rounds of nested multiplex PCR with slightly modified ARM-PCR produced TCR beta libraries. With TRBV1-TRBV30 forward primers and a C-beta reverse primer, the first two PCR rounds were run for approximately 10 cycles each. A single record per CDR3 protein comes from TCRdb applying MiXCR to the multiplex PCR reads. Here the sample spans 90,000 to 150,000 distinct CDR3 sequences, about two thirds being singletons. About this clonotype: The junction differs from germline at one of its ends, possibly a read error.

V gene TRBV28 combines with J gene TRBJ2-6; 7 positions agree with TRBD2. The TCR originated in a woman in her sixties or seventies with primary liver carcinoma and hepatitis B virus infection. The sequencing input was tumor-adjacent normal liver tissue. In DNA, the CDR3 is TGTGCCAGCACACCGGGAGGATCTGGGGCCAACGTCCGGACTTTC. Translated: CASTPGGSGANVRTF.